The 10 T cell receptor beta chains presented below share a single source sample, sequenced in a study of breast tumors, draining lymph nodes, adjacent tissues. The lymph nodes were axillary draining lymph nodes from breast cancer patients. A single record per CDR3 protein comes from TCRdb applying MiXCR to the multiplex PCR reads. This table holds about 170,000 distinct CDR3 sequences, 33% found once. Source material: axillary lymph node tissue. These receptors were taken from a female donor with breast cancer. Some clones in this sample may be carry-over from other donors' samples.

This clonotype has just a few counts. V is TRBV24-1 and J is TRBJ2-5; 8 bases line up with TRBD1. The trim removed 9 bases at V and 6 bases at J, leaving 11 bases unmatched. The length of the CDR3 is 14 residues. The germline V gene encodes CDR1 KGHDR and CDR2 SFDVKD. The CDR3, as DNA: TGTGCCACCCAGGACAGGGTTGATGGAAAGACCCAGTACTTC. Amino acid sequence: CATQDRVDGKTQYF.

This clonotype was detected ten times or more. The chain links TRBV20-1 to TRBJ2-2, with 9 bases fitting TRBD2. Germline values: CDR1 DFQATT, CDR2 SNEGSKA (reference sequence). V trimming: 6 bases; J trimming: 7 bases; junction bases outside the gene matches: 18. There are 17 residues in the CDR3. The CDR3 DNA reads as TGCAGTGCCGCCTCTTCCGGCGGGAGGGCCCGGGGCGGGGAGCTGTTTTTT. Translated, it gives CSAASSGGRARGGELFF.

In this sample, this clonotype turned up many times. This chain connects TRBV6-5 to TRBJ2-2; 9 nucleotides match TRBD1. V lost 2 bases, J lost 7 bases, and 8 bases stayed unmatched. CDR1 and CDR2 from the germline V gene are MNHEY and SVGAGI. The CDR3 runs to 16 residues. CDR3 loop: CASSYLNRGRGGELFF. CDR3 nucleotide sequence: TGTGCCAGCAGTTACCTGAACAGGGGGCGGGGCGGGGAGCTGTTTTTT.

This clonotype showed up many times. The chain couples TRBV10-1 to TRBJ2-2; D gene uncertain. The germline gives CDR1 WNHNN, CDR2 SYGVQD (reference sequence). The V end was cut by 10 bases, the J end by 5 bases, with 5 bases between. This CDR3 comprises 10 residues. CDR3 loop: CANRTGELFF. The CDR3 region has the DNA TGCGCCAATCGGACCGGGGAGCTGTTTTTT.

In its sample, this clonotype was seen many times. The chain links TRBV9 to TRBJ1-1, with D hard to call. Germline CDR1 reads SGDLS; CDR2 reads YYNGEE. The V and J ends lost 0 bases and 2 bases respectively, with 5 bases between them. The CDR3 has 13 residues. CDR3 in DNA: TGTGCCAGCAGCGTAGGACGCAACACTGAAGCTTTCTTT. Its protein is CASSVGRNTEAFF. Using reference TRBV9 and TRBJ1-1 for the parts outside the CDR3, the full variable domain is DSGVTQTPKHLITATGQRVTLRCSPRSGDLSVYWYQQSLDQGLQFLIQYYNGEERAKGNILERFSAQQFPDLHSELNLSSLELGDSALYFCASSVGRNTEAFFGQGTRLTVV.

Remarks on this clonotype: This may come from a read error, since a much larger clone is one base off. A read error is likely, as this CDR3 ends without the conserved phenylalanine or tryptophan. V gene TRBV30 combines with J gene TRBJ1-2, with D possibly matching TRBD1 (6 bases). Germline-derived CDR1 and CDR2 are GTSNPN and SVGIG (reference sequence). Between the trimmed V and J ends, which lost 5 bases and 7 bases, there was a span of 20 bases. The CDR3 sequence is 14 residues long. The DNA for the CDR3 is TGTGCCTGGCATCCGGGACATACATTCTCTGGCTACACCCTC. This codes for CAWHPGHTFSGYTL.

This clonotype was observed many times. The chain joins TRBV6-5 to TRBJ1-4; perhaps TRBD1 as D (5 bases). Trimming removed 0 bases from V and 7 bases from J, with 9 bases in between. Germline assignment: CDR1 MNHEY and CDR2 SVGAGI. CDR3 length: 14 amino acids. The CDR3 sequence is CASSYSQGGEKLFF. The CDR3 DNA reads TGTGCCAGCAGTTACTCCCAGGGTGGTGAAAAACTGTTTTTT.

This clonotype was found many times. The chain is built from TRBV5-6 and TRBJ2-1; maybe TRBD1 (5 bases). Germline CDR1 is SGHDT and CDR2 is YYEEEE. Trimming took 4 bases from V and 2 from J, leaving 16 bases between them. The CDR3 consists of 16 residues. The chain's CDR3 is CASSPRSRGPYNEQFF. In nucleotides, the CDR3 is TGTGCCAGCAGCCCCCGGTCTAGGGGCCCCTACAATGAGCAGTTCTTC.

This clonotype was seen repeatedly, ten times or more. This CDR3 is CAWSDREYGYTF. For the CDR3, the DNA is TGTGCCTGGAGTGACAGGGAATATGGCTACACCTTC. The chain couples TRBV30 to TRBJ1-2, with D possibly being TRBD1 (6 bases). CDR1 and CDR2 from the germline V gene are GTSNPN and SVGIG (reference sequence). CDR3 length: 12 amino acids. Trimming shortened V by 1 base and J by 5 bases, and 8 bases separated the two germline ends. Full variable domain (rest looked up from reference TRBV30 and TRBJ1-2): SQTIHQWPATLVQPVGSPLSLECTVEGTSNPNLYWYRQAAGRGLQLLFYSVGIGQISSEVPQNLSASRPQDRQFILSSKKLLLSDSGFYLCAWSDREYGYTFGSGTRLTVV.

This clonotype has ten or more counts. The V gene is TRBV7-9, the J gene TRBJ2-1, with 7 bases that match TRBD2. The CDR3 consists of 15 residues. Trimming removed 8 bases from V and 0 bases from J; junction bases left unmatched: 7. Germline V lookup: CDR1 SEHNR, CDR2 FQNEAQ (reference sequence). The CDR3 here is CASRGTGGSYNEQFF. CDR3 bases: TGTGCCAGCCGGGGGACGGGGGGCTCCTACAATGAGCAGTTCTTC.